The 22 T cell receptor beta chains below all came from one sample that was sequenced in a study of spatial heterogeneity in lung cancer (dated by TCRdb to the late 2010s). Broad study findings and their caveats: The tumor nonsynonymous mutation count correlated with the number of expanded alpha and beta TCRs within the tumor.

The sample's time point label is to be understood as: sample taken at primary tumor resection. These receptors are not linked to any known antigen. The method was 5' RACE. Sequencing was carried out with a NextSeq 500. The public reads were run again by TCRdb, first through fastp at Q25 and then through MiXCR, and only productive beta chains were kept. Records with the same CDR3 protein are collapsed into one entry carrying the most frequent genes and DNA. This sample is represented by 1,500 or so distinct CDR3 sequences; roughly a sixth of them were singletons. The ten most abundant clones make up roughly 13% of the sample. The material sequenced was lung tumor tissue, taken at surgery. The receptor source for this set is a male donor with early-stage non-small cell lung cancer.

This clonotype came up a few times. The rearrangement joins TRBV18 to TRBJ2-2; no reliable D call. CDR3 length equals 15 residues. V was shortened by 1 base and J by 1 base, with 7 bases between the two germline ends. Germline CDR1 is KGHSH and CDR2 is LQKENI. The CDR3 protein is CASSPQYENTGELFF. CDR3 bases: TGTGCCAGCTCACCACAGTACGAGAACACCGGGGAGCTGTTTTTT.

Relative to its sample, this clonotype is medium-sized. The chain employs TRBV15 and TRBJ1-1, with D tentatively TRBD1 (6 bases). CDR3 size: 13 residues. Germline lookup yields CDR1 LNHNV and CDR2 YYDKDF (reference sequence). V lost 3 bases and J lost 4, with 9 bases in between. Here the CDR3 DNA reads TGTGCCACCAGCAGGGCAGGGGCCACTGAAGCTTTCTTT. This gives the protein CATSRAGATEAFF. The variable domain in full, with the rest retrieved from reference TRBV15 and TRBJ1-1, is DAMVIQNPRYQVTQFGKPVTLSCSQTLNHNVMYWYQQKSSQAPKLLFHYYDKDFNNEADTPDNFQSRRPNTSFCFLDIRSPGLGDTAMYLCATSRAGATEAFFGQGTRLTVV.

This clonotype is large by share. The V and J genes are TRBV7-2 and TRBJ2-5; 10 positions agree with TRBD2. Germline trimming cut 2 bases from V and 4 bases from J; bases unmatched to any gene: 7. CDR3 length: 16 residues. CDR1 and CDR2 from the germline V gene are SGHTA and FQGNSA. In DNA form, the CDR3 reads TGTGCCAGCAGCTTACTTAGCGGGGGGTTTGGAGAGACCCAGTACTTC. Translating gives CASSLLSGGFGETQYF.

This clonotype is medium-sized. The genes are TRBV5-6 and TRBJ2-6, with D unresolved. V was cut by 5 bases and J by 4 bases, with 10 bases left in between. The CDR3 totals 14 residues. Germline CDR1 is SGHDT and CDR2 is YYEEEE. The chain's CDR3 is CASRPPSGANVLTF. The CDR3 DNA is TGTGCCAGCAGGCCTCCGTCAGGGGCCAACGTCCTGACTTTC.

This clonotype is medium-sized. This rearrangement joins TRBV28 to TRBJ2-6, with D perhaps matching TRBD1 or TRBD2 (5 bases each). The V end was cut by 2 bases, the J end by 6 bases, with 8 bases between. Per germline, CDR1 MDHEN and CDR2 SYDVKM. The length of the CDR3 is 14 residues. CDR3: CASSLPGTANVLTF. The CDR3 DNA is TGTGCCAGCAGTTTACCAGGGACGGCCAACGTCCTGACTTTC.

V and J are TRBV2 and TRBJ2-7; perhaps TRBD2 as D (5 bases). Trimming took off 4 bases at V and 0 bases at J, with 13 bases between the two ends. The CDR3 loop spans 15 amino acids. Germline CDR1 SNHLY, CDR2 FYNNEI. The CDR3 region has the DNA TGTGCCAGCAGTGGGGCTAGCTTACTCTCCTACGAGCAGTACTTC. Protein sequence: CASSGASLLSYEQYF.

This clonotype is medium-sized. This rearrangement joins TRBV5-1 to TRBJ2-2; D not certain. The CDR3 loop spans 13 amino acids. The V and J ends lost 4 bases and 6 bases respectively, with 10 bases between them. Germline V lookup: CDR1 SGHRS, CDR2 YFSETQ. CDR3 nucleotides: TGCGCCAGCAGCCCGGTGGTGGCCGGGGAGCTGTTTTTT. Its protein product is CASSPVVAGELFF.

This clonotype is categorized as large (0.1 to 1%). This chain connects TRBV5-1 to TRBJ2-5, with 9 bases matching TRBD1. Germline-derived CDR1 and CDR2 are SGHRS and YFSETQ. Trimming cost V 1 base and J 5 bases; bases outside gene matches: 6. The CDR3 is made up of 15 amino acids. This CDR3 reads CASSLTGGVRETQYF. CDR3 DNA: TGCGCCAGCAGCTTGACAGGGGGCGTCCGGGAGACCCAGTACTTC. The entire variable domain, with the rest obtained from reference TRBV5-1 and TRBJ2-5, is as follows: KAGVTQTPRYLIKTRGQQVTLSCSPISGHRSVSWYQQTPGQGLQFLFEYFSETQRNKGNFPGRFSGRQFSNSRSEMNVSTLELGDSALYLCASSLTGGVRETQYFGPGTRLLVL.

This clonotype is large in the sample. The V call is TRBV11-3, the J call TRBJ2-3, with D possibly TRBD1 on 5 matching bases. This CDR3 has 13 amino acids. Germline V gene sequence: CDR1 SGHNT, CDR2 YENEEA. With 9 bases removed from V and 0 bases from J, the gap between germline ends came to 10 bases. CDR3: CASEPGSTDTQYF. The CDR3 DNA reads TGTGCCAGTGAACCAGGGAGCACAGATACGCAGTATTTT.

This clonotype is labeled medium-sized. The chain employs TRBV14 and TRBJ2-3; 9 nucleotides line up with TRBD2. After removal of 4 bases from V and 2 bases from J, the junction contained 4 bases not matched to a gene. Germline lookup yields CDR1 SGHDN and CDR2 FVKESK. The CDR3 has 15 residues. Here the CDR3 reads CASSPVAGVTDTQYF. The CDR3, as DNA: TGTGCCAGCAGCCCTGTAGCGGGAGTCACAGATACGCAGTATTTT.

By frequency in the sample, this clonotype is medium-sized (0.01 to 0.1%). V gene TRBV6-2 or TRBV6-3 combines with J gene TRBJ2-7; 8 bases are shared with TRBD1. V gave up 5 bases and J gave up 5 bases; unmatched junction bases: 23. The CDR3 consists of 19 residues. Looked up from germline, CDR1 is MNHEY and CDR2 is SVGEGT. CDR3 in amino acids: CASSDTGHGQGQVRHEQYF. The CDR3 DNA reads TGTGCCAGCAGTGATACTGGGCACGGACAGGGACAGGTTCGCCACGAGCAGTACTTC.

By share of the sample, this clonotype is large. This sequence joins TRBV12-3 or TRBV12-4 and TRBJ2-1; 7 nucleotides line up with TRBD2. Trimming at V came to 1 base and at J to 4 bases, leaving 4 bases not matched to a gene. The CDR3 contains 15 residues. The CDR3 DNA follows: TGTGCCAGCAGTTTAGATTCCGGGAGGTACAATGAGCAGTTCTTC. It yields the protein CASSLDSGRYNEQFF.

This clonotype is medium-sized (0.01 to 0.1%) by share. The V gene is TRBV5-1, the J gene TRBJ2-3; TRBD1 is a possible D gene (5 bases). Germline-derived CDR1 and CDR2 are SGHRS and YFSETQ. V was trimmed by 0 bases and J by 1 base, leaving 18 bases between them. The CDR3 length is 18 residues. The CDR3 protein is CASSLDPTQGFGTDTQYF. The CDR3 DNA is TGCGCCAGCAGCTTGGACCCCACCCAGGGTTTTGGCACAGATACGCAGTATTTT. Complete variable domain (other parts from reference TRBV5-1 and TRBJ2-3): KAGVTQTPRYLIKTRGQQVTLSCSPISGHRSVSWYQQTPGQGLQFLFEYFSETQRNKGNFPGRFSGRQFSNSRSEMNVSTLELGDSALYLCASSLDPTQGFGTDTQYFGPGTRLTVL.

This clonotype counts as medium-sized. This sequence joins TRBV3-1 and TRBJ2-5, with a tentative D call TRBD2 (5 bases). This CDR3 has 16 amino acids. Germline CDR1 and CDR2: LGHDT and YNNKEL (reference sequence). Trimming shortened V by 1 base and J by 6 bases, and 18 bases separated the two germline ends. The CDR3 DNA reads TGTGCCAGCAGCCAAGCGGTATTGGGAGCTGGGAAGACCCAGTACTTC. This codes for CASSQAVLGAGKTQYF.

Sample share makes this clonotype medium-sized. The V and J genes are TRBV11-2 and TRBJ2-5; tentatively, D is TRBD2 (7 bases). The germline V gene encodes CDR1 SGHAT and CDR2 FQNNGV. Trimming cost V 3 bases and J 4 bases, with 18 bases left between them. The CDR3 has 16 residues. The CDR3 is CASSLIGGGPPETQYF. CDR3 in DNA: TGTGCCAGCAGCTTGATAGGGGGGGGGCCCCCAGAGACCCAGTACTTC. Full variable domain (rest looked up from reference TRBV11-2 and TRBJ2-5): EAGVAQSPRYKIIEKRQSVAFWCNPISGHATLYWYQQILGQGPKLLIQFQNNGVVDDSQLPKDRFSAERLKGVDSTLKIQPAKLEDSAVYLCASSLIGGGPPETQYFGPGTRLLVL.

This chain links TRBV5-6 with TRBJ2-7; 7 nucleotides match TRBD1. CDR1 is SGHDT, CDR2 YYEEEE, per germline. The V gene end was trimmed by 6 bases and the J gene end by 2 bases; junction bases not matched to a gene: 5. The CDR3 totals 13 residues. The CDR3 spells CASTWGQTYEQYF. In DNA form, the CDR3 reads TGTGCCAGCACCTGGGGACAGACCTACGAGCAGTACTTC.

By share, this clonotype ranks as medium-sized (0.01 to 0.1%). The rearrangement links TRBV5-4 to TRBJ2-1, with TRBD2 identical over 8 bases. This CDR3 has 15 residues. V lost 4 bases, J lost 9 bases, and 12 bases stayed unmatched. CDR1 is SGHNT and CDR2 is YYREEE in the germline V gene (reference sequence). In DNA form, the CDR3 reads TGTGCCAGCAGCAGGTCCGGGACTAGAAGGCTTGAGCAGTTCTTC. Protein: CASSRSGTRRLEQFF.

This clonotype is large. The V and J genes are TRBV6-1 and TRBJ2-7; possible D gene TRBD2, 5 bases. Germline assignment: CDR1 MNHNS and CDR2 SASEGT. This CDR3 is built from 14 residues. The V gene lost 4 bases and the J gene lost 1 base, with 11 bases spanning the gap. The CDR3 region is CASSAFGGSYEQYF. CDR3 nucleotides: TGTGCCAGCAGTGCGTTCGGCGGGTCCTACGAGCAGTACTTC.

Only a few counts were recorded for this clonotype. The DNA for the CDR3 is TGTGCCAGCAATCTACTGGGGGTTGGAGATACGCAGTATTTT. Protein sequence: CASNLLGVGDTQYF. V and J are TRBV7-9 and TRBJ2-3; TRBD1 or TRBD2 may be the D gene (5 bases each). The length of the CDR3 is 14 residues. Germline values: CDR1 SEHNR, CDR2 FQNEAQ (reference sequence). Deletions cut 7 bases from V and 5 bases from J, with 16 bases between.

This clonotype is deemed medium-sized. The CDR3 region has the DNA TGTGCCTGGAGTCCCCCAGACAGGGACACCGGGGAGCTGTTTTTT. Its protein is CAWSPPDRDTGELFF. This chain links TRBV30 with TRBJ2-2; TRBD1 matches at 7 bases. J was trimmed by 3 bases and V by 2 bases; bases with no gene match: 6. From germline, CDR1 is GTSNPN and CDR2 SVGIG (reference sequence). This CDR3 contains 15 residues.

This clonotype is labeled as large. The chain couples TRBV28 to TRBJ2-6; D unclear. This CDR3 is built from 16 residues. CDR1 is MDHEN and CDR2 is SYDVKM in the germline V gene. Trimming took 3 bases from V and 0 from J, leaving 9 bases between them. CDR3 in DNA: TGTGCCAGCAGTTTCTCCCCTGGCTCTGGGGCCAACGTCCTGACTTTC. Amino acid sequence: CASSFSPGSGANVLTF.

This chain uses TRBV6-2 or TRBV6-3 with TRBJ2-1, with 11 bases matching TRBD1. This CDR3 comprises 14 residues. V lost 0 bases and J lost 9; bases outside the gene matches: 1. Per germline, CDR1 MNHEY and CDR2 SVGEGT. The CDR3 region has the DNA TGTGCCAGCAGTTACTCCGGGACAGGGGGTGAGCAGTTCTTC. Translating it yields CASSYSGTGGEQFF.